Listed below are T cell receptor beta chains from one sample, sequenced in a study of cytomegalovirus exposure and HLA in healthy donors. The assay was immunoSEQ multiplex PCR, and TCRdb's table has in-frame clones only and misses some. The repertoire holds roughly 80,000 clones, with roughly two thirds as singletons. The specimen sequenced was PBMCs. The receptors shown here come from a woman in her 50s in good health and CMV-seropositive. Each CDR3 is given without its conserved first and last residue. The D gene is left open where the match is weak.

D | J | V | CDR3
TRBD1 | TRBJ1-5 | TRBV30 | AFGQGGSQPQH
NA | TRBJ1-2 | TRBV6-5 | ASSYSRRVANYGYT
TRBD2 | NA | TRBV28 | ASSLVERGAYEQY
TRBD1 | TRBJ2-1 | TRBV5-1 | ASSLAGQGYNEQF
NA | TRBJ2-4 | TRBV5-6 | ASSLFRGFNIQY
TRBD1 | TRBJ1-1 | TRBV7-8 | ASSLGRTGFKLKAF
TRBD1 | TRBJ1-5 | TRBV18 | ASSDRGQPQH
NA | TRBJ1-2 | TRBV5-1 | ASSSQDYGYT
TRBD1 | TRBJ1-3 | TRBV6-5 | ASNDRGLGNTIY
TRBD1 | TRBJ2-2 | TRBV27 | ASSFSGQTNTGELF
NA | TRBJ1-2 | TRBV10-2 | ASSESEEEGYT
TRBD1 | TRBJ1-4 | TRBV6-1 | ASSGLGTGGFGVYEKLF
TRBD1 | TRBJ2-5 | TRBV5-6 | ASTGTGFQETQY
NA | TRBJ1-5 | TRBV2 | ASRDPGLQPQH
NA | TRBJ2-1 | TRBV28 | ASGGTVYNEQF
NA | TRBJ2-1 | TRBV11-3 | ASSSSGVYNEQF
NA | TRBJ1-1 | TRBV12-5 | ASGFGTRNTEAF
TRBD2 | TRBJ2-1 | TRBV10-3 | AFSGGNYNEQF
TRBD1 | TRBJ2-6 | TRBV13 | ASSSRGSGANVLT
NA | TRBJ1-5 | TRBV4-2 | ASSQAIGGNSNQPQH
NA | TRBJ1-4 | TRBV6-5 | ASSYSLWSGREKLF
NA | TRBJ2-1 | TRBV6-5 | ASRISQVAYNEQF
NA | TRBJ2-7 | TRBV11-2 | ASSLGVEMTEDEQY
TRBD1 | TRBJ1-4 | TRBV5-1 | ASSAGDRGPNEKLF
NA | TRBJ1-6 | TRBV4-2 | ASSQVGVTGSPLH
TRBD1 | TRBJ1-6 | TRBV2 | ASKGQGANNSPLH
NA | TRBJ1-1 | TRBV5-4 | ASSLAGYTEAF
TRBD1 | TRBJ1-1 | TRBV6-6 | ASSYDRVNTEAF
NA | TRBJ2-3 | TRBV7-6 | ASSSSGLATDTQY
TRBD1 | TRBJ1-4 | TRBV29-1 | SVAEGALTNEKLF
TRBD1 | TRBJ2-7 | TRBV7-9 | ASSLARTGNEQY
NA | TRBJ1-1 | TRBV5-4 | ASSPDVGQGF
NA | TRBJ1-1 | TRBV6-1 | ASSLSYRDTEAF
TRBD2 | TRBJ2-2 | TRBV11-2 | ASSKLSGEAGELF
TRBD1 | TRBJ2-2 | TRBV5-4 | ASSLPDRGALTGELF
NA | TRBJ2-1 | TRBV9 | ASSLLWGVDEQF
NA | TRBJ1-3 | TRBV6-5 | ASSYSNRGGNTIY
NA | TRBJ2-2 | TRBV12-5 | ASGLWHHGSTGELF
NA | TRBJ1-5 | TRBV5-5 | ASSLIPGEGRQPQH
TRBD2 | TRBJ2-3 | TRBV5-1 | ASSESGGTQY
TRBD1 | TRBJ1-1 | TRBV27 | ASSSTGDTEAF
NA | TRBJ1-4 | TRBV10-3 | AISESAGPQKLF